The 9 T cell receptor beta chains below come from one sample, sequenced in a study of HIV-infected children after antiretroviral therapy interruption. Treatment indicated: PENTA 11 planned treatment interruption arm or continuous ART arm. RNA-based 3' RACE libraries used unique molecular identifiers. A single record per CDR3 protein comes from TCRdb applying MiXCR to the 3' RACE reads. The table includes about 89,000 distinct CDR3 sequences, roughly 6.4% detected once. Here the sequenced sample was CD45RA+ CD4+ T cells from PBMCs, pooled from several time points, taken from a donor given antiretroviral therapy, either interrupted or continuous. Subset meaning: naive CD4+ CD45RA+ CD45RO- T cells. The receptors derive from a pool of human donors with HIV.

This clonotype was counted many times. The chain recombines TRBV7-3 with TRBJ2-7; no clear D. V was clipped by 4 bases and J by 6 bases, with 13 bases between them. The CDR3 consists of 13 residues. Germline CDR1 reads SGHTA; CDR2 reads FQGTGA. The CDR3 here is CASSYFWGGEQYF. CDR3 DNA: TGTGCCAGCAGCTATTTTTGGGGTGGCGAGCAGTACTTC.

The chain has TRBV7-6 and TRBJ2-3; 10 bases line up with TRBD1. The CDR3 contains 14 residues. V shed 4 bases and J 4 bases; nucleotides not matched to a gene: 2. Germline V gives CDR1 SGHVS, CDR2 FNYEAQ. CDR3 sequence (DNA): TGTGCCAGCAGCTCCGACAGGGGGCCAGATACGCAGTATTTT. As protein: CASSSDRGPDTQYF.

In its sample, this clonotype was seen many times. V gene TRBV11-1 combines with J gene TRBJ1-1; no clear D. The CDR3 totals 15 residues. Germline V gives CDR1 SGHAT, CDR2 FQDESV (reference sequence). V was shortened by 0 bases and J by 0 bases, with 8 bases between the two germline ends. The CDR3: CASSLAASLNTEAFF. The CDR3 region has the DNA TGTGCCAGCAGCTTAGCTGCCAGCCTGAACACTGAAGCTTTCTTT.

This clonotype was picked up many times. The rearrangement joins TRBV19 to TRBJ2-2, with D possibly TRBD2 on 5 matching bases. The CDR3 is 14 amino acids. The germline V gene has CDR1 LNHDA and CDR2 SQIVND (reference sequence). The V and J ends lost 3 bases and 4 bases respectively, with 9 bases between them. The CDR3 bases are TGTGCCAGTAGTATCAAGACTATCACCGGGGAGCTGTTTTTT. This sequence encodes CASSIKTITGELFF.

The chain links TRBV30 to TRBJ2-7, with TRBD2 matching 8 bases. Germline CDR1 and CDR2: GTSNPN and SVGIG (reference sequence). V trimming: 6 bases; J trimming: 0 bases; junction bases outside the gene matches: 10. The CDR3 totals 15 residues. The CDR3 protein is CACGTRRSSSYEQYF. CDR3 sequence (DNA): TGTGCCTGTGGGACTAGGCGGAGCAGCTCCTACGAGCAGTACTTC.

The table lists this clonotype with many counts. The J gene is TRBJ1-5, the V gene TRBV5-1, with TRBD1 matching over 10 bases. J was trimmed by 7 bases and V by 4 bases; bases with no gene match: 5. Germline-derived CDR1 and CDR2 are SGHRS and YFSETQ. CDR3 length equals 14 residues. CDR3 coding DNA: TGCGCCAGCAGCCCAGGACAGGGGGAACAGCCCCAGCATTTT. Amino acid sequence: CASSPGQGEQPQHF.

The V gene is TRBV9, the J gene TRBJ1-6; D not resolved. The CDR3 has 15 amino acids. The ends were cut back, 0 bases at V and 10 bases at J, with 14 bases in the middle. Germline-derived CDR1 and CDR2 are SGDLS and YYNGEE. The CDR3 reads CASSVAPSSDSPLHF. The CDR3 bases are TGTGCCAGCAGCGTAGCACCCAGCTCCGACTCACCCCTCCACTTT.

This clonotype came up many times. The chain has TRBV5-1 and TRBJ2-5, with no clear D. The CDR3 sequence is 14 residues long. Trimming took off 0 bases at V and 6 bases at J, with 12 bases between the two ends. Germline V gene data show CDR1 as SGHRS and CDR2 as YFSETQ. CDR3 sequence (DNA): TGCGCCAGCAGCTTGGGGGCTTCTCTACAGACCCAGTACTTC. It yields the protein CASSLGASLQTQYF.

The rearrangement uses TRBV6-2 or TRBV6-3 and TRBJ2-1; no clear D gene. Germline CDR1 MNHEY, CDR2 SVGEGT. V was cut by 6 bases and J by 8 bases, with 14 bases left in between. This CDR3 has 13 amino acids. The CDR3 region is CASSPGPAHEQFF. The CDR3 DNA follows: TGTGCCAGCAGCCCTGGACCCGCCCATGAGCAGTTCTTC.